These 10 T cell receptor beta chains were sequenced from one sample in a study of blood T cells in healthy people across ages. Alongside a J-beta primer mix, a sample-barcoded 5' primer served in a second PCR lasting about 7 to 11 cycles. Each CDR3 protein gets one entry after TCRdb re-called the 5' RACE reads with MiXCR. This table has about 1.8 million distinct CDR3 sequences, about 49% appearing once. The material sequenced was blood. The receptors derive from a woman between 35 and 50 years old in good health.

The V gene is TRBV7-2, the J gene TRBJ2-5; D not certain. Judging by the DNA end, TRBJ2-7 fits better; the J call may be wrong. The CDR3 has 16 amino acids. CDR1 is SGHTA and CDR2 is FQGNSA in the germline V gene. The CDR3 loop is CASSLGAANVVYEQYF. As DNA, the CDR3 is TGTGCCAGCAGCTTAGGGGCGGCGAACGTCGTTTACGAGCAGTACTTC.

As DNA, the CDR3 is TGTGCCAGCAGCCCGGGACTATCACTCCAAGAGACCCAGTACTTC. It specifies CASSPGLSLQETQYF. The chain recombines TRBV6-5 with TRBJ2-5; 7 bases agree with TRBD2. The CDR3 consists of 15 residues. V dropped 6 bases and J dropped 1; count of bases not matched to a gene: 8. From germline, CDR1 is MNHEY and CDR2 SVGAGI.

This chain links TRBV6-5 with TRBJ2-5; the match to TRBD2 covers 9 bases. The ends lost 1 base at V and 4 bases at J; junction bases unmatched: 10. The CDR3 runs to 17 residues. The germline V gene encodes CDR1 MNHEY and CDR2 SVGAGI. CDR3 DNA: TGTGCCAGCAGTTACTTAGCGGGGGCTTACAATGTAGAGACCCAGTACTTC. Residues: CASSYLAGAYNVETQYF.

The rearrangement links TRBV4-2 to TRBJ2-2; tentatively, D is TRBD1 (6 bases). The CDR3 is 14 residues long. Germline-derived CDR1 and CDR2 are LGHNA and YNFKEQ. V was pared by 3 bases and J by 6 bases, with 11 bases between. The CDR3 loop reads CASSQSTGPGELFF. The CDR3 DNA sequence: TGTGCCAGCAGCCAGTCTACAGGGCCCGGGGAGCTGTTTTTT.

Notes on this clonotype: Compared with germline, one end of the junction differs, possibly owing to a read error. The chain has TRBV6-2 or TRBV6-3 and TRBJ2-4; D is undetermined. The better agreement between TRBJ2-7 and the DNA end casts doubt on the J call. Germline V CDR1 and CDR2: MNHEY, SVGEGT. This CDR3 has 12 residues. The DNA for the CDR3 is TGTGCCAGCGGTTATGATCGTTCCGAGCAGTACTTC. Protein product: CASGYDRSEQYF.

Many counts were recorded for this clonotype. The chain is built from TRBV4-2 and TRBJ2-4; D call uncertain. V was trimmed by 2 bases and J by 0 bases, leaving 8 bases between them. Germline CDR1 and CDR2: LGHNA and YNFKEQ. This CDR3 region has 15 residues. CDR3 nucleotide sequence: TGTGCCAGCAGCCAAAAGGATCTAGCCAAAAACATTCAGTACTTC. Translating gives CASSQKDLAKNIQYF.

This clonotype was counted at least ten times. This chain joins TRBV20-1 and TRBJ2-7, with 7 bases aligning to TRBD1. The ends lost 6 bases at V and 6 bases at J; junction bases unmatched: 8. This CDR3 region has 12 residues. The V gene's germline CDR1 is DFQATT and CDR2 SNEGSKA (reference sequence). This CDR3 reads CSAGRQGREQYF. The CDR3 DNA follows: TGCAGTGCCGGGCGACAGGGTCGCGAGCAGTACTTC.

The chain employs TRBV5-1 and TRBJ1-2; weak D call: TRBD1 (5 bases). The germline V and J ends were trimmed by 4 bases and 2 bases, with 15 bases remaining between them. The CDR3 is made up of 15 amino acids. CDR1 and CDR2 from the germline V gene are SGHRS and YFSETQ. For the CDR3, the DNA is TGCGCCAGCAGCACTCAGGGCTCGCTAAACTATGGCTACACCTTC. Encoded protein: CASSTQGSLNYGYTF.

This clonotype was seen a handful of times. The chain links TRBV4-1 to TRBJ1-2; D perhaps matches TRBD1 (6 bases). The CDR3 totals 13 residues. Germline lookup yields CDR1 MGHRA and CDR2 YSYEKL. Trimming left V 7 bases short and J 3 bases short, with 12 bases between. Written as DNA, the CDR3 is TGCGCCAGCACTAAGGGGGATCACTATGGCTACACCTTC. Its translation is CASTKGDHYGYTF.

This clonotype was detected a few times. The rearrangement uses TRBV12-3 or TRBV12-4 and TRBJ1-2, with D unclear. This CDR3 comprises 12 residues. V was pared by 6 bases and J by 1 base, with 6 bases between. The DNA for the CDR3 is TGTGCCAGCAGACCCATTAACTATGGCTACACCTTC. Amino acids: CASRPINYGYTF.